This T cell receptor beta chain derives from a study of T cell changes during pregnancy in multiple sclerosis. This CDR3 comprises 16 residues. Germline V gene data show CDR1 as SGDLS and CDR2 as YYNGEE. J gave up 4 bases and V 3 bases, and 10 bases lay outside the gene matches. Measured with immunoSEQ multiplex PCR; TCRdb has only the in-frame clones, and not every one. This sample has 70,000 to 75,000 clones, with roughly 89% found just once. J is TRBJ2-1 and V is TRBV9, with 7 bases lining up with TRBD1. The sequence derives from a female donor with multiple sclerosis, enrolled in a pregnancy study. Material: peripheral blood, obtained in the second trimester of pregnancy. CDR3 sequence: CASSEELQGWYNEQFF. CDR3 sequence (DNA): TGTGCCAGCAGCGAGGAATTACAGGGGTGGTACAATGAGCAGTTCTTC.